Listed below are T cell receptor beta chains from one sample, sequenced in a study of blood T cell repertoires in COVID-19. Method: immunoSEQ multiplex PCR; TCRdb's copy keeps in-frame clones and lacks some. The sample includes roughly 100,000 clones, under 90% of them seen just once. The sequenced sample consisted of peripheral blood. The receptors here all came from a woman aged 70-85 years with acute or convalescent COVID-19. The CDR3 runs from the conserved cysteine through the conserved F or W. The D gene is left open where the match is weak. Some rows have no size entry. The others give once, few or many, or a class for an expanded clone.

clone size	CDR3 length	V gene	D gene	J gene	CDR3 protein	CDR3 DNA
once	15	TRBV6-2/TRBV6-3	.	TRBJ1-5	CASSYLGGVNQPQHF	TGTGCCAGCAGTTACTTGGGAGGTGTCAATCAGCCCCAGCATTTT
.	15	TRBV19	.	TRBJ1-5	CASKSGHHSNQPQHF	TGTGCCAGTAAGAGTGGGCATCATAGCAATCAGCCCCAGCATTTT
once	17	TRBV5-8	TRBD2	TRBJ2-2	CASSLGLAGVLTGELFF	TGTGCCAGCAGCTTGGGACTAGCGGGAGTCTTGACCGGGGAGCTGTTTTTT
.	13	TRBV18	TRBD1	TRBJ2-5	CASSRGQQETQYF	TGTGCCAGCTCACGGGGACAGCAAGAGACCCAGTACTTC
.	16	TRBV27	.	TRBJ1-5	CASRLGGAGVSQPQHF	TGTGCCAGCCGCTTAGGAGGAGCAGGGGTCTCTCAGCCCCAGCATTTT
.	13	TRBV18	TRBD1	TRBJ1-1	CASSRDRDDASFF	TGTGCCAGCTCTCGGGACAGGGATGATGCGTCTTTCTTT
.	13	TRBV3-1/TRBV3-2	.	TRBJ2-1	CASSRVAGLEQFF	TGTGCCAGCAGCCGTGTTGCCGGTTTAGAGCAGTTCTTC
.	13	TRBV5-4	TRBD2	TRBJ2-3	CASSSREGDTQYF	TGTGCCAGCAGCTCTAGGGAGGGAGATACGCAGTATTTT
once	15	TRBV4-1	.	TRBJ1-6	CASSQPGLVGSPLHF	TGCGCCAGCAGCCAGCCGGGACTAGTGGGATCACCCCTCCACTTT
.	12	TRBV19	.	TRBJ1-2	CASSITSQGYTF	TGTGCCAGTAGTATAACATCTCAAGGCTACACCTTC
.	16	TRBV7-9	.	TRBJ2-2	CASSLLGGFDTGELFF	TGTGCCAGCAGCCTACTTGGGGGGTTCGACACCGGGGAGCTGTTTTTT
.	14	TRBV11-2	.	TRBJ1-5	CASSAGFSNQPQHF	TGTGCCAGCAGTGCAGGATTTAGCAATCAGCCCCAGCATTTT
.	17	TRBV27	TRBD2	TRBJ2-3	CASSRQYSGTSTDTQYF	TGTGCCAGCAGTCGCCAATATAGCGGGACTAGCACAGATACGCAGTATTTT